The 12 T cell receptor beta chains in this list originate from one sample, sequenced in a study of blood T cell repertoires in COVID-19 (TCRdb year 2020). Receptor amplification or capture employed the immunoSEQ multiplex PCR assay. TCRdb mirrors the immuneACCESS table, restricted to in-frame sequences. Some clones are absent from its copies; in checked studies, under half trace to an unresolved V gene, and the reason for the others is unknown. This sample has fewer than 35,000 clones in its table, and around 90% of those were observed once. Around 1.8% of the sample is taken by the ten largest. Sequenced material: peripheral blood. The receptors shown here come from a man aged 45 to 65 with active or convalescent COVID-19.

The gene calls are TRBV28 and TRBJ2-3, with 9 bases aligning to TRBD2. Germline trimming cut 2 bases from V and 9 bases from J; bases unmatched to any gene: 15. Germline V gene sequence: CDR1 MDHEN, CDR2 SYDVKM. This CDR3 is 17 amino acids long. CDR3 in DNA: TGTGCCAGCAGTTTAGGAGGGGCTAGCGGGACCGTGGAGACGCAGTATTTT. Encoded protein: CASSLGGASGTVETQYF.

The chain combines TRBV4-3 with TRBJ2-5; 7 nucleotides align to TRBD1. CDR1 LGHNA and CDR2 YSLEER come from the germline V gene. The J segment lost 9 bases and the V segment lost 0 bases, leaving 7 bases of the junction unmatched. The CDR3 runs to 14 residues. CDR3 residues: CASSQDRSTGAQYF. CDR3 bases: TGCGCCAGCAGCCAAGATCGTAGCACAGGGGCCCAGTACTTC.

The V call is TRBV3-1 (or the pseudogene TRBV3-2), the J call TRBJ1-2; 8 bases are shared with TRBD1. CDR1 and CDR2 (germline): LGHDT, YNNKEL (reference sequence). This CDR3 contains 13 residues. The ends lost 1 base at V and 8 bases at J; junction bases unmatched: 3. The CDR3 here is CASSQARGLGYTF. The CDR3 DNA reads as TGTGCCAGCAGCCAAGCCAGGGGGCTCGGCTACACCTTC.

The gene calls are TRBV6-2 or TRBV6-3 and TRBJ1-2; tentative D call: TRBD1 (6 bases). With 6 bases removed from V and 4 bases from J, the gap between germline ends came to 9 bases. Germline lookup yields CDR1 MNHEY and CDR2 SVGEGT. The CDR3 is 12 residues long. The chain's CDR3 is CASSTDSYGYTF. The CDR3, as DNA: TGTGCCAGCAGCACGGACAGCTATGGCTACACCTTC.

As to this clone: The identical CDR3 is also encoded by other nucleotide sequences in the sample. J is TRBJ2-5 and V is TRBV3-1 (or the pseudogene TRBV3-2); a weak D match, TRBD1 (6 bases). The CDR3 has 12 residues. Germline values: CDR1 LGHDT, CDR2 YNNKEL (reference sequence). The V end lost 6 bases, the J end lost 1 base, and 6 bases lay between the germline ends. The chain's CDR3 is CASRDSQETQYF. CDR3 coding DNA: TGTGCCAGCAGGGACAGCCAAGAGACCCAGTACTTC.

J is TRBJ1-4 and V is TRBV28; tentatively, D is TRBD1 (5 bases). Germline V gene lookup returns CDR1 MDHEN and CDR2 SYDVKM. Deletions cut 3 bases from V and 8 bases from J, with 13 bases between. This CDR3 is built from 14 residues. CDR3 in DNA: TGTGCCAGCAGTTTCAGGGCGTTGGGAGAAAAACTGTTTTTT. It yields the protein CASSFRALGEKLFF. The full variable domain, completed using reference TRBV28 and TRBJ1-4, is DVKVTQSSRYLVKRTGEKVFLECVQDMDHENMFWYRQDPGLGLRLIYFSYDVKMKEKGDIPEGYSVSREKKERFSLILESASTNQTSMYLCASSFRALGEKLFFGSGTQLSVL.

A few counts support this clone. The chain is built from TRBV27 and TRBJ2-3, with TRBD2 matching over 15 bases. The CDR3 has 16 residues. From germline, CDR1 is MNHEY and CDR2 SMNVEV (reference sequence). J gave up 3 bases and V 3 bases, and 1 base lay outside the gene matches. The CDR3 sequence is CASSLGLAGGTDTQYF. The DNA of the CDR3 is TGTGCCAGCAGTTTGGGACTAGCGGGAGGTACAGATACGCAGTATTTT.

This chain uses TRBV10-3 with TRBJ2-3; D is perhaps TRBD2 (7 bases). Germline values: CDR1 ENHRY, CDR2 SYGVKD. With 8 bases removed from V and 1 base from J, the gap between germline ends came to 10 bases. CDR3 size: 13 residues. Written as DNA, the CDR3 is TGTGCCATCGGGGGGGCGGGCACAGATACGCAGTATTTT. Translating gives CAIGGAGTDTQYF.

V gene TRBV25-1 combines with J gene TRBJ2-5, with TRBD2 identical over 15 bases. Germline CDR1 MGHDK, CDR2 SYGVNS. The CDR3 has 16 residues. The junction had 5 bases not matched to a gene; V was cut back by 3 bases and J by 6 bases. CDR3: CASSDPGTSGRQTQYF. The CDR3 coding sequence is TGTGCCAGCAGTGACCCCGGGACTAGCGGGAGGCAGACCCAGTACTTC.

The chain joins TRBV18 to TRBJ2-3, with D tentatively TRBD2 (5 bases). The germline V and J ends were trimmed by 0 bases and 10 bases, with 11 bases remaining between them. The CDR3 contains 13 residues. Germline V gives CDR1 KGHSH, CDR2 LQKENI. CDR3 coding DNA: TGTGCCAGCTCACCACCTGGGAGTGAGGCGCAGTATTTT. It is translated as CASSPPGSEAQYF.

The V and J genes are TRBV19 and TRBJ2-7; 12 positions match TRBD2. The trim removed 6 bases at V and 2 bases at J, leaving 8 bases unmatched. Germline-derived CDR1 and CDR2 are LNHDA and SQIVND (reference sequence). CDR3 size: 16 residues. The CDR3 sequence: CASSKVRTSGTYEQYF. CDR3 nucleotide sequence: TGTGCCAGTAGCAAAGTCCGGACTAGCGGGACCTACGAGCAGTACTTC.

V gene TRBV18 combines with J gene TRBJ1-4; D is perhaps TRBD1 (5 bases). Germline V CDR1 and CDR2: KGHSH, LQKENI. The CDR3 covers 15 residues. The V and J ends lost 3 bases and 8 bases respectively, with 16 bases between them. The CDR3 sequence is CASSPGRRTTEKLFF. CDR3 nucleotides: TGTGCCAGCTCACCGGGTCGAAGGACAACAGAAAAACTGTTTTTT.